These 21 T cell receptor beta chains share one sample of origin, sequenced in a study of blood T cell repertoires in COVID-19. TCRdb's copy holds only in-frame clones and misses some; the assay was immunoSEQ multiplex PCR. Of some 48,000 clones listed, about 88% are singletons. Specimen: peripheral blood. These receptors originate from a human donor in a cohort sampled during active COVID-19.

This clone has a handful of counts. The chain recombines TRBV19 with TRBJ1-1, with TRBD1 matching 9 bases. CDR3 length equals 17 residues. Germline V gene data show CDR1 as LNHDA and CDR2 as SQIVND (reference sequence). After removal of 4 bases from V and 1 base from J, the junction contained 10 bases not matched to a gene. The CDR3 is CASSTGQGFFTNTEAFF. CDR3 sequence (DNA): TGTGCCAGTAGTACTGGACAGGGGTTCTTCACGAACACTGAAGCTTTCTTT.

This chain links TRBV7-9 with TRBJ1-3; possibly TRBD1 for D (5 bases). Germline CDR1 and CDR2: SEHNR and FQNEAQ (reference sequence). The CDR3 is 15 amino acids. V was trimmed by 1 base and J by 4 bases, leaving 11 bases between them. The CDR3 bases are TGTGCCAGCAGCTTAGTCGGGGACTACGGAAACACCATATATTTT. Amino acids: CASSLVGDYGNTIYF.

This clone came up a few times. The chain couples TRBV27 to TRBJ1-2, with 8 bases matching TRBD1. Losses at the gene ends were 3 bases for V and 6 bases for J; bases not matched to a gene: 6. The germline CDR1 and CDR2 sequences are MNHEY and SMNVEV (reference sequence). The CDR3 consists of 14 residues. The CDR3: CASSFRTGFNGYTF. CDR3 coding DNA: TGTGCCAGCAGTTTCAGGACAGGGTTTAATGGCTACACCTTC.

J is TRBJ2-2 and V is TRBV7-9, with 7 bases lining up with TRBD1. Germline V gene data show CDR1 as SEHNR and CDR2 as FQNEAQ (reference sequence). CDR3 length equals 16 residues. Trimming at V came to 5 bases and at J to 6 bases, leaving 12 bases not matched to a gene. Here the CDR3 reads CASSPSGTEVPGELFF. CDR3 DNA sequence: TGTGCCAGCAGCCCCTCCGGGACAGAAGTACCCGGGGAGCTGTTTTTT.

The chain joins TRBV3-1 (or the pseudogene TRBV3-2) to TRBJ2-1, with D hard to call. This CDR3 spans 15 amino acids. Germline CDR1 LGHDT, CDR2 YNNKEL (reference sequence). V shed 0 bases and J shed 3 bases, with 9 bases lying between them. The CDR3 protein is CASSQDLGFYNEQFF. The CDR3 nucleotides are TGTGCCAGCAGCCAAGACCTGGGCTTCTACAATGAGCAGTTCTTC.

V is TRBV7-2 and J is TRBJ1-1, with 7 bases matching TRBD1. Germline V gene lookup returns CDR1 SGHTA and CDR2 FQGNSA. Trimming at V came to 5 bases and at J to 1 base, leaving 4 bases not matched to a gene. The CDR3 consists of 14 residues. The CDR3 region is CASSLRDRNTEAFF. The CDR3 nucleotides read TGTGCCAGCAGCCTAAGGGACAGGAACACTGAAGCTTTCTTT.

V usage is TRBV5-1 and J usage is TRBJ2-5; D is perhaps TRBD2 (6 bases). The CDR3 extends over 12 amino acids. Between the trimmed V and J ends, which lost 5 bases and 2 bases, there was a span of 7 bases. Germline assignment: CDR1 SGHRS and CDR2 YFSETQ. The CDR3 DNA sequence: TGCGCCAGCAGGGCGGGGCAAGAGACCCAGTACTTC. Protein sequence: CASRAGQETQYF.

The chain links TRBV25-1 to TRBJ2-3, with 13 positions matching TRBD2. V was clipped by 4 bases and J by 7 bases; unmatched bases: 11. CDR1 is MGHDK and CDR2 is SYGVNS in the germline V gene. The CDR3 runs to 17 residues. Here the CDR3 reads CASSGTSGGPTRYTQYF. The CDR3 nucleotides are TGTGCCAGCAGTGGGACTAGCGGGGGCCCCACACGGTATACGCAGTATTTT. Filled out from reference TRBV25-1 and TRBJ2-3, the complete variable domain reads EADIYQTPRYLVIGTGKKITLECSQTMGHDKMYWYQQDPGMELHLIHYSYGVNSTEKGDLSSESTVSRIRTEHFPLTLESARPSHTSQYLCASSGTSGGPTRYTQYFGPGTRLTVL.

The rearrangement links TRBV7-9 to TRBJ2-1; 12 bases are shared with TRBD2. Looked up from germline, CDR1 is SEHNR and CDR2 is FQNEAQ (reference sequence). V was pared by 5 bases and J by 7 bases, with 6 bases of the junction left unmatched. This CDR3 region has 15 residues. CDR3 protein: CASSPLAGGRNEQFF. The CDR3 DNA reads TGTGCCAGCAGCCCCCTAGCGGGGGGGCGAAATGAGCAGTTCTTC.

The chain joins TRBV19 to TRBJ2-2; D might be TRBD1 (6 bases). The V gene's germline CDR1 is LNHDA and CDR2 SQIVND (reference sequence). V was shortened by 4 bases and J by 1 base, with 13 bases between the two germline ends. The CDR3 is 16 residues long. The CDR3 loop is CASSRGRAGNTGELFF. CDR3 sequence (DNA): TGTGCCAGTAGTAGGGGGCGGGCGGGGAACACCGGGGAGCTGTTTTTT.

This clone showed up just a few times. The chain has TRBV7-2 and TRBJ2-2; D possibly corresponds to TRBD2 (6 bases). The CDR3 is 15 residues long. V shed 7 bases and J shed 6 bases, with 18 bases lying between them. Germline V gives CDR1 SGHTA, CDR2 FQGNSA. Written as DNA, the CDR3 is TGTGCCAGCACCCTATCCGGGAGCGTAGCCGGGGAGCTGTTTTTT. This sequence encodes CASTLSGSVAGELFF.

The chain is built from TRBV18 and TRBJ2-6; D perhaps matches TRBD2 (7 bases). This CDR3 has 21 residues. Germline V lookup: CDR1 KGHSH, CDR2 LQKENI. Trimming took off 3 bases at V and 0 bases at J, with 24 bases between the two ends. The CDR3 reads CASSPPKRGGVGYSGANVLTF. The DNA of the CDR3 is TGTGCCAGCTCACCCCCTAAGAGGGGGGGAGTGGGCTACTCTGGGGCCAACGTCCTGACTTTC. Variable domain in full (rest from reference TRBV18 and TRBJ2-6): NAGVMQNPRHLVRRRGQEARLRCSPMKGHSHVYWYRQLPEEGLKFMVYLQKENIIDESGMPKERFSAEFPKEGPSILRIQQVVRGDSAAYFCASSPPKRGGVGYSGANVLTFGAGSRLTVL.

This chain links TRBV5-4 with TRBJ2-3, with 11 bases identical to TRBD2. V shed 4 bases and J 0 bases; nucleotides not matched to a gene: 4. The CDR3 is made up of 16 amino acids. CDR1 is SGHNT and CDR2 is YYREEE in the germline V gene (reference sequence). The CDR3 DNA follows: TGTGCCAGCAGCCCTACTAGCGGGGGTAGCACAGATACGCAGTATTTT. Its protein product is CASSPTSGGSTDTQYF.

By share of the sample, this clone is medium-sized (0.01 to 0.1%). The chain employs TRBV7-9 and TRBJ2-1, with 13 bases matching TRBD2. CDR3 size: 16 residues. The germline V gene encodes CDR1 SEHNR and CDR2 FQNEAQ (reference sequence). The V segment lost 5 bases and the J segment 7 bases; nucleotides outside the gene matches: 8. This chain's CDR3 is CASSDSLAGGQNEQFF. The CDR3, as DNA: TGTGCCAGCAGCGACTCACTAGCGGGGGGGCAGAATGAGCAGTTCTTC. The complete variable domain, with remaining parts taken from reference TRBV7-9 and TRBJ2-1, reads DTGVSQNPRHKITKRGQNVTFRCDPISEHNRLYWYRQTLGQGPEFLTYFQNEAQLEKSRLLSDRFSAERPKGSFSTLEIQRTEQGDSAMYLCASSDSLAGGQNEQFFGPGTRLTVL.

The chain carries TRBV18 and TRBJ2-7; 7 bases align to TRBD1. CDR1 and CDR2 from the germline V gene are KGHSH and LQKENI. V lost 3 bases to trimming and J lost 6 bases; unmatched junction nucleotides: 8. The CDR3 consists of 14 residues. CDR3 bases: TGTGCCAGCTCACCCACGGACAGGTGGAGCGAGCAGTACTTC. Protein product: CASSPTDRWSEQYF.

This clone appeared a few times. The V and J genes are TRBV28 and TRBJ1-6, with TRBD1 identical over 8 bases. Germline trimming cut 8 bases from V and 7 bases from J; bases unmatched to any gene: 10. The CDR3 is made up of 15 amino acids. Germline CDR1 reads MDHEN; CDR2 reads SYDVKM. DNA of the CDR3: TGTGCCAGCTGGCAAGTAAGGACAGGGAATTCACCCCTCCACTTT. It codes for CASWQVRTGNSPLHF.

This clone appeared many times. The chain uses TRBV19 and TRBJ2-2, with 9 positions matching TRBD2. Germline V gives CDR1 LNHDA, CDR2 SQIVND (reference sequence). The ends lost 2 bases at V and 5 bases at J; junction bases unmatched: 3. This CDR3 has 15 amino acids. This CDR3 reads CASSIFSGGTGELFF. CDR3 in DNA: TGTGCCAGTAGTATATTTAGCGGGGGTACCGGGGAGCTGTTTTTT.

The chain has TRBV2 and TRBJ2-7, with TRBD2 matching over 7 bases. This CDR3 is 16 amino acids long. V lost 3 bases, J lost 1 base, and 9 bases stayed unmatched. Germline V gives CDR1 SNHLY, CDR2 FYNNEI. This CDR3 is CASSEVTSLGSYEQYV. The DNA of the CDR3 is TGTGCCAGCAGTGAGGTGACTAGCTTAGGTTCCTACGAGCAGTACGTC.

The chain is built from TRBV5-4 and TRBJ1-2; D might be TRBD1 (6 bases). The germline gives CDR1 SGHNT, CDR2 YYREEE (reference sequence). The CDR3 spans 15 residues. V lost 2 bases to trimming and J lost 10 bases, with 21 bases between them. CDR3 protein: CASSFAQQGGRVYTF. In DNA, the CDR3 is TGTGCCAGCAGCTTCGCCCAACAGGGAGGGCGAGTCTACACCTTC.

This sequence joins TRBV10-3 and TRBJ1-2, with 9 positions matching TRBD1. Looked up from germline, CDR1 is ENHRY and CDR2 is SYGVKD. Trimming at V came to 0 bases and at J to 8 bases, leaving 13 bases not matched to a gene. The CDR3 sequence is 17 residues long. The CDR3 DNA sequence: TGTGCCATCAGTGAGTCCGGGACAGGGTTACCATCTGGAGGCTACACCTTC. Its translation is CAISESGTGLPSGGYTF.

This clone was counted only a few times. The chain recombines TRBV9 with TRBJ1-1; no firm D call. The CDR3 has 12 residues. Germline V CDR1 and CDR2: SGDLS, YYNGEE. Between the trimmed V and J ends, which lost 4 bases and 6 bases, there was a span of 10 bases. The CDR3 protein is CASSPGGAEAFF. In nucleotides, the CDR3 is TGTGCCAGCAGCCCCGGCGGGGCTGAAGCTTTCTTT.